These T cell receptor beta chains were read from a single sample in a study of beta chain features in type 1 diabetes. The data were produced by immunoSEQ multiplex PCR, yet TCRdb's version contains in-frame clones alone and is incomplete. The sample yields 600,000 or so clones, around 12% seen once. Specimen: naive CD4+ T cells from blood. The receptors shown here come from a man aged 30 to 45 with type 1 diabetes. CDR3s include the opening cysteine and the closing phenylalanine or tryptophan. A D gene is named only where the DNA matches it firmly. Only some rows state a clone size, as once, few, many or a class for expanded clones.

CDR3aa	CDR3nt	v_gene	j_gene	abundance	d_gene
CASSLSGTGYNSPLHF	TGTGCCAGCAGTTTATCGGGGACAGGCTATAATTCACCCCTCCACTTT	TRBV27	TRBJ1-6	-	TRBD1
CASSLTQGNSPLHF	TGTGCCAGCAGCTTGACTCAGGGAAATTCACCCCTCCACTTT	TRBV7-2	TRBJ1-6	-	-
CASTLGGTTDTQYF	TGTGCCAGCACCCTTGGGGGAACCACAGATACGCAGTATTTT	TRBV7-9	TRBJ2-3	few	-
CASSLGGQSRGTQYF	TGTGCCAGCAGCTTAGGGGGACAATCAAGAGGGACCCAGTACTTC	TRBV7-2	TRBJ2-5	-	-
CASSLATGTGETQYF	TGTGCCAGCAGCTTAGCGACAGGGACAGGAGAGACCCAGTACTTC	TRBV7-3	TRBJ2-5	-	TRBD1
CASSYWGAGTGELFF	TGTGCCAGCAGCTATTGGGGGGCCGGCACCGGGGAGCTGTTTTTT	TRBV11-1	TRBJ2-2	few	-
CASSLVRASYGYTF	TGTGCCAGCAGCTTAGTGAGGGCCTCCTATGGCTACACCTTC	TRBV11-2	TRBJ1-2	-	-
CASSQDWVGPGTSQETQYF	TGCGCCAGCAGCCAAGATTGGGTGGGGCCCGGGACATCACAAGAGACCCAGTACTTC	TRBV4-1	TRBJ2-5	-	-
CASSLTGVRGYTF	TGTGCCAGCAGTTTAACGGGGGTACGAGGCTACACCTTC	TRBV28	TRBJ1-2	-	-
CASSDRISGANVLTF	TGTGCCAGCTCCGATAGGATCTCTGGGGCCAACGTCCTGACTTTC	TRBV18	TRBJ2-6	few	-
CASSLGASREYF	TGTGCCAGCAGCTTAGGGGCCTCCAGGGAGTATTTT	TRBV7-9	TRBJ2-3	-	-
CASSSGSSGANVLTF	TGTGCCAGCAGCTCGGGGTCCTCTGGGGCCAACGTCCTGACTTTC	TRBV7-2	TRBJ2-6	-	-
CAISPQSTDTQYF	TGTGCCATCAGTCCACAGAGCACAGATACGCAGTATTTT	TRBV10-3	TRBJ2-3	-	-
CATRGAGFSGNTIYF	TGTGCCACCCGGGGAGCGGGTTTCTCTGGAAACACCATATATTTT	TRBV6-5	TRBJ1-3	-	-
CSASLGDEQYF	TGCAGTGCTAGTTTAGGCGACGAGCAGTACTTC	TRBV20-1	TRBJ2-7	few	-
CAIRDSGTGELFF	TGTGCCATCCGGGACTCGGGGACCGGGGAGCTGTTTTTT	TRBV10-3	TRBJ2-2	-	-
CASSYGGGEQFF	TGTGCCAGCTCATACGGCGGAGGGGAGCAGTTCTTC	TRBV18	TRBJ2-1	few	-
CASSPSRLNTEAFF	TGTGCCAGCAGCCCTTCTCGGTTGAACACTGAAGCTTTCTTT	TRBV7-9	TRBJ1-1	-	-
CASSLLTSPPGANVLTF	TGTGCCAGCAGCCTTCTCACCTCCCCCCCTGGGGCCAACGTCCTGACTTTC	TRBV27	TRBJ2-6	few	-
CASSATGEAVAGANVLTF	TGTGCCAGCAGTGCGACAGGGGAAGCTGTGGCTGGGGCCAACGTCCTGACTTTC	TRBV25-1	TRBJ2-6	-	TRBD1
CASSLDRGSYNEQFF	TGTGCCAGCAGTCTCGACAGGGGGTCCTACAATGAGCAGTTCTTC	TRBV6-5	TRBJ2-1	few	TRBD1
CASSVGDRAGNEQFF	TGTGCCAGCAGCGTGGGGGACAGGGCGGGCAATGAGCAGTTCTTC	TRBV9	TRBJ2-1	-	TRBD1
CASRDTGELFF	TGTGCCAGCAGAGACACCGGGGAGCTGTTTTTT	TRBV11-3	TRBJ2-2	few	-
CASKDRVDSPLHF	TGTGCCAGCAAAGACAGGGTGGATTCACCCCTCCACTTT	TRBV28	TRBJ1-6	few	TRBD1